This entry lists 17 T cell receptor beta chains sequenced from one sample in a study of Tregs in tolerant kidney transplant recipients. Profiling relied on immunoSEQ multiplex PCR, and the TCRdb table lists in-frame clones only, not all of them. The sample includes around 75,000 clones, around nine tenths of them seen just once. The sample was CD4+ T cells from blood, taken before the transplant. Receptors originate from a human donor who received a combined kidney and bone marrow transplant.

This chain joins TRBV9 and TRBJ2-5, with a tentative D call TRBD1 (6 bases). V dropped 0 bases and J dropped 5 bases, with 14 bases sitting between them. The CDR3 spans 15 residues. Germline V CDR1 and CDR2: SGDLS, YYNGEE. CDR3 DNA sequence: TGTGCCAGCAGCGTAGGAGGGGGAGTGCAGGAGACCCAGTACTTC. Protein: CASSVGGGVQETQYF.

This clone was counted once. The gene calls are TRBV6-6 and TRBJ2-7; D is perhaps TRBD1 (6 bases). This CDR3 is 15 amino acids long. The V gene lost 6 bases and the J gene lost 2 bases, with 17 bases spanning the gap. Germline lookup yields CDR1 MNHNY and CDR2 SVGAGI (reference sequence). CDR3 sequence (DNA): TGTGCCAGCAGGATGAGAAATAGGGACACCTACGAGCAGTACTTC. This codes for CASRMRNRDTYEQYF.

The V and J genes are TRBV4-2 and TRBJ2-2; 10 positions match TRBD2. The CDR3 is 15 amino acids. The ends lost 5 bases at V and 6 bases at J; junction bases unmatched: 6. Per germline, CDR1 LGHNA and CDR2 YNFKEQ. In DNA form, the CDR3 reads TGTGCCAGCAGCGAGCGGGAGGGCCGCGCCGGGGAGCTGTTTTTT. The encoded protein is CASSEREGRAGELFF.

The chain carries TRBV5-1 and TRBJ1-2; D not resolved. Looked up from germline, CDR1 is SGHRS and CDR2 is YFSETQ. Deletions cut 0 bases from V and 7 bases from J, with 13 bases between. The CDR3 length is 14 residues. The CDR3 region is CASSLALERGGYTF. The CDR3 DNA is TGCGCCAGCAGCTTGGCCTTAGAACGGGGTGGCTACACCTTC.

This chain links TRBV7-2 with TRBJ1-5; D gene unclear. The CDR3 length is 14 residues. Germline V lookup: CDR1 SGHTA, CDR2 FQGNSA. With 1 base removed from V and 1 base from J, the gap between germline ends came to 5 bases. The CDR3 here is CASSLDRSNQPQHF. The CDR3 nucleotides read TGTGCCAGCAGCTTAGACAGAAGCAATCAGCCCCAGCATTTT. Variable domain in full (rest from reference TRBV7-2 and TRBJ1-5): GAGVSQSPSNKVTEKGKDVELRCDPISGHTALYWYRQSLGQGLEFLIYFQGNSAPDKSGLPSDRFSAERTGGSVSTLTIQRTQQEDSAVYLCASSLDRSNQPQHFGDGTRLSIL.

CDR3 nucleotide sequence: TGTGCCAGCAGCCAAGATCGAGGAGGGAAGAAAGAGACCCAGTACTTC. It codes for CASSQDRGGKKETQYF. This chain connects TRBV14 to TRBJ2-5; a weak D match, TRBD2 (6 bases). From germline, CDR1 is SGHDN and CDR2 FVKESK. This CDR3 contains 16 residues. V lost 0 bases to trimming and J lost 3 bases, with 14 bases between them.

This chain connects TRBV28 to TRBJ2-1, with 11 bases aligning to TRBD2. V lost 6 bases and J lost 8; bases outside the gene matches: 9. Germline V gene sequence: CDR1 MDHEN, CDR2 SYDVKM. This CDR3 is built from 15 residues. Here the CDR3 reads CASSHRSGRGHEQFF. For the CDR3, the DNA is TGTGCCAGCAGCCACCGTAGCGGGAGGGGTCATGAGCAGTTCTTC.

This chain uses TRBV5-4 with TRBJ1-1; 7 positions match TRBD1. Looked up from germline, CDR1 is SGHNT and CDR2 is YYREEE (reference sequence). J gave up 0 bases and V 4 bases, and 9 bases lay outside the gene matches. The CDR3 consists of 16 residues. The CDR3 protein is CASSPWDSRLNTEAFF. CDR3 nucleotides: TGTGCCAGCAGCCCCTGGGACAGCCGATTGAACACTGAAGCTTTCTTT.

The rearrangement joins TRBV30 to TRBJ2-3, with D perhaps matching TRBD1 (6 bases). Per the germline V gene, CDR1 is GTSNPN and CDR2 is SVGIG (reference sequence). CDR3 length: 15 amino acids. V was pared by 1 base and J by 0 bases, with 11 bases between. The CDR3 is CAWSGGRGSTDTQYF. The CDR3 coding sequence is TGTGCCTGGAGTGGGGGGCGCGGGAGCACAGATACGCAGTATTTT.

The chain is built from TRBV27 and TRBJ1-2; 7 positions agree with TRBD1. The V gene's germline CDR1 is MNHEY and CDR2 SMNVEV (reference sequence). V lost 6 bases to trimming and J lost 8 bases; unmatched junction nucleotides: 12. This CDR3 contains 14 residues. The CDR3: CASSPYKTGHGYTF. DNA for the CDR3: TGTGCCAGCAGCCCTTACAAGACAGGGCACGGCTACACCTTC.

The chain couples TRBV5-1 to TRBJ1-1; D ambiguous. Germline values: CDR1 SGHRS, CDR2 YFSETQ. CDR3 length: 14 amino acids. The V end was cut by 0 bases, the J end by 3 bases, with 9 bases between. The CDR3 DNA is TGCGCCAGCAGCTTGGGGGGAGCGTACACTGAAGCTTTCTTT. This gives the protein CASSLGGAYTEAFF. The full variable domain, in which reference TRBV5-1 and TRBJ1-1 provide the parts outside the CDR3, is KAGVTQTPRYLIKTRGQQVTLSCSPISGHRSVSWYQQTPGQGLQFLFEYFSETQRNKGNFPGRFSGRQFSNSRSEMNVSTLELGDSALYLCASSLGGAYTEAFFGQGTRLTVV.

This clone was seen only once. J is TRBJ1-5 and V is TRBV4-3; tentative D call: TRBD1 (5 bases). There are 16 residues in the CDR3. Germline V lookup: CDR1 LGHNA, CDR2 YSLEER. V was clipped by 0 bases and J by 7 bases, with 16 bases between them. CDR3 coding DNA: TGCGCCAGCAGCCAAGAATTTTCAGGGCTTATCCAGCCCCAGCATTTT. Encoded protein: CASSQEFSGLIQPQHF.

The gene calls are TRBV28 and TRBJ1-2; D gene ambiguous. V was trimmed by 3 bases and J by 3 bases, leaving 11 bases between them. This CDR3 contains 14 residues. Germline values: CDR1 MDHEN, CDR2 SYDVKM. The CDR3 is CASSFWRIDYGYTF. CDR3 sequence (DNA): TGTGCCAGCAGTTTTTGGAGGATCGACTATGGCTACACCTTC.

This clone is a singleton in its sample. This chain links TRBV4-2 with TRBJ2-3, with D tentatively TRBD1 (6 bases). The germline V gene has CDR1 LGHNA and CDR2 YNFKEQ. CDR3 length equals 17 residues. Deletions cut 4 bases from V and 3 bases from J, with 20 bases between. Written as DNA, the CDR3 is TGTGCCAGCAGCCCCCACTCGGGGCCAGGGGAGACAGATACGCAGTATTTT. Protein product: CASSPHSGPGETDTQYF.

This chain uses TRBV6-6 with TRBJ1-2; D not certain. The CDR3 runs to 13 residues. The V end lost 2 bases, the J end lost 4 bases, and 8 bases lay between the germline ends. Looked up from germline, CDR1 is MNHNY and CDR2 is SVGAGI (reference sequence). The CDR3 is CASSYVSSYGYTF. The CDR3 DNA follows: TGTGCCAGCAGTTACGTGTCCTCCTATGGCTACACCTTC.

A single count supports this clone. The chain has TRBV2 and TRBJ2-5, with 10 positions matching TRBD1. The tail of the sequence fits TRBJ2-7 better, so the J call may be wrong. Germline V gene data show CDR1 as SNHLY and CDR2 as FYNNEI. The CDR3 runs 16 residues. The chain's CDR3 is CASIAGIGQGDYEQYF. In DNA form, the CDR3 reads TGTGCCAGCATTGCGGGAATTGGACAGGGGGACTACGAGCAGTACTTC.

About this clone: Mismatch with germline at one junction end may stem from a read error. The chain combines TRBV6-1 with TRBJ2-5, with D uncertain. The CDR3 totals 13 residues. The germline gives CDR1 MNHNS, CDR2 SASEGT. The CDR3 DNA follows: TGTGCCAGCAGTGAGTCCAACCAGGAGACCCAGTACTTC. Protein product: CASSESNQETQYF.